This record covers a single TCR beta chain. This entry is derived from a study of Ad26.COV2.S vaccination and SARS-CoV-2 variants. Treatment indicated: about 20 received Ad26.COV2.S at low or high dose, single or two shots; about 5 received placebo; per-sample allocation not given. All samples were drawn on day 63, counting from the first vaccine or placebo injection. The V gene end was trimmed by 2 bases and the J gene end by 5 bases; junction bases not matched to a gene: 3. The CDR3 runs 15 residues. Germline CDR1 and CDR2: MDHEN and SYDVKM. Clones were read by immunoSEQ multiplex PCR, and TCRdb kept only the in-frame ones, dropping some. The data show under 600,000 clones, about 89% seen once.

This receptor was identified in a person between 18 and 65 years old who received the Ad26.COV2.S COVID-19 vaccine or a placebo. The V call is TRBV28, the J call TRBJ2-1, with 10 nucleotides matching TRBD2. The sequencing used peripheral blood, collected in a trial of Ad26.COV2.S vaccine versus placebo. The CDR3 sequence: CASSLLAGEDNEQFF. For the CDR3, the DNA is TGTGCCAGCAGTTTACTAGCGGGAGAGGACAATGAGCAGTTCTTC.